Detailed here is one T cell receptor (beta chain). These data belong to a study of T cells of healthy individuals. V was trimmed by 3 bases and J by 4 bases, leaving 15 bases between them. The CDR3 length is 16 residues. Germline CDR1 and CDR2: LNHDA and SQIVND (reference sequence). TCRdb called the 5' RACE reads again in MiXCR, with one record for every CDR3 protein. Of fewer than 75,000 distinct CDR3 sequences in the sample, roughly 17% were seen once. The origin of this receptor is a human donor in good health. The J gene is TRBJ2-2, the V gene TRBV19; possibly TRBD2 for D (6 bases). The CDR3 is CASSIPRGEGTGELFF. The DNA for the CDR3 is TGTGCCAGTAGTATCCCTCGCGGGGAAGGCACCGGGGAGCTGTTTTTT.